A selection of T cell receptor beta chains follows, all from one sample in a study of T cell responses to AZD1222 COVID-19 vaccine. Method: immunoSEQ multiplex PCR; TCRdb's copy keeps in-frame clones and lacks some. The table includes some 150,000 clones, roughly 92% detected once. Sample: peripheral blood, taken on day 0 of AZD1222 vaccination. The receptors originated from an adult in good health. CDR3s include the opening cysteine and the closing phenylalanine or tryptophan. D genes are given only for firm matches. Part of the rows lack a size; the others show once, few, many or a class for expanded clones.

V gene	J gene	clone size	D gene	CDR3 DNA	CDR3 protein
TRBV12-5	TRBJ1-1	once	.	TGTGCTAGTGGTTTGGTACCCGACAGACTGAACACTGAAGCTTTCTTT	CASGLVPDRLNTEAFF
TRBV10-3	TRBJ2-7	.	TRBD2	TGTGCCATCAGTGACGGGGGGAGGGCCGGGTACGAGCAGTACTTC	CAISDGGRAGYEQYF
TRBV18	TRBJ2-7	.	.	TGTGCCAGCTCACCAGCGGGTAGGAACGAGCAGTACTTC	CASSPAGRNEQYF
TRBV5-6	TRBJ2-7	.	TRBD1	TGTGCCAGCAGCTTTGTGGACAGGGGAGGCGAGCAGTACTTC	CASSFVDRGGEQYF
TRBV19	TRBJ2-3	.	.	TGTGCCAGTAGTATCGTCCCGGGTCCAAGAGCGGCTAGCACAGATACGCAGTATTTT	CASSIVPGPRAASTDTQYF
TRBV9	TRBJ1-1	.	.	TGTGCCAGCAGCGTACTGGGGCACACTGAAGCTTTCTTT	CASSVLGHTEAFF
TRBV5-1	TRBJ1-1	.	.	TGCGCCAGCAGTTCCAGGAGGCCGTGGACTGAAGCTTTCTTT	CASSSRRPWTEAFF
TRBV12-3/TRBV12-4	TRBJ1-6	.	.	TGTGCCAGCAGTTCAGAGTATAATTCACCCCTCCACTTT	CASSSEYNSPLHF
TRBV12-3/TRBV12-4	TRBJ1-5	.	.	TGTGCCAGCGGGAAGGGGGTAGAGCCCCAGCATTTT	CASGKGVEPQHF
TRBV27	TRBJ2-1	.	TRBD2	TGTGCCAGCAGTTCCTATCCCCCCGGACTAGCGGGAGGGCAAGGCAATGAGCAGTTCTTC	CASSSYPPGLAGGQGNEQFF
TRBV24-1	TRBJ2-2	.	.	TGTGCCACCAGTGATTTGAAGGGGACGAACACCGGGGAGATGTTTTTT	CATSDLKGTNTGEMFF
TRBV10-2	TRBJ2-3	.	TRBD2	TGCGCCAGCAGTGACCAGCGGGAAATAACAGATACGCAGTATTTT	CASSDQREITDTQYF
TRBV4-1	TRBJ1-6	.	.	TGCGCCAGCAGCCAAGAGTATAGGGGCCAGTGGGATTCACCCCTCCACTTT	CASSQEYRGQWDSPLHF
TRBV5-4	TRBJ1-2	.	TRBD1	TGTGCCAGCAGCCCCGACAGGGGAAGGGCCTATGGCTACACCTTC	CASSPDRGRAYGYTF
TRBV30	TRBJ1-1	.	.	TGTGCCTGGGATTTGGGACACCCGAACACTGAAGCTTTCTTT	CAWDLGHPNTEAFF
TRBV6-5	TRBJ1-1	.	.	TGTGCCAGCAGTTACTTACAGGGTTATAATGAAGCTTTCTTT	CASSYLQGYNEAFF
TRBV7-9	TRBJ2-7	.	.	TGTGCCAGCAGCTTAGGAGCAGGCTTCGAGCAGTACTTC	CASSLGAGFEQYF
TRBV6-5	TRBJ2-5	.	TRBD1	TGTGCCAGCAGCCATACTCGGACAGGGGAAGAGACCCAGTACTTC	CASSHTRTGEETQYF
TRBV11-2	TRBJ2-7	many	.	TGTGCCAGCAGCTTAGTGCGGGGCACCCAGAGCTCCTACGAGCAGTACTTC	CASSLVRGTQSSYEQYF
TRBV24-1	TRBJ2-2	once	.	TGTGCCACCAGTGATAAAGGACAGTGGGGAACCGGGGAGCTGTTTTTT	CATSDKGQWGTGELFF
TRBV30	TRBJ2-1	.	.	TGTGCCTGGAGCGCTCAACTAGGGAATGAGCAGTTCTTC	CAWSAQLGNEQFF
TRBV18	TRBJ2-7	.	TRBD2	TGTGCCAGCTCACCACCGGGACAGGAGCCGAGTAGCGGGAGGGCCTACGAGCAGTACTTC	CASSPPGQEPSSGRAYEQYF
TRBV19	TRBJ1-6	once	.	TGTGCCAGTAGTATGGAGGGCACCTATAATTCACCCCTCCACTTT	CASSMEGTYNSPLHF
TRBV24-1	TRBJ2-3	.	TRBD2	TGTGCCACCAGTGATCCTAACGGACTAGCGGTTAGCACAGATACGCAGTATTTT	CATSDPNGLAVSTDTQYF
TRBV5-6	TRBJ2-7	.	TRBD1	TGTGCCAGCAGCCCCTGGACAGGGGGCGAATACGAGCAGTACTTC	CASSPWTGGEYEQYF
TRBV7-9	TRBJ1-1	once	.	TGTGCCAGCAGCTTAGGACAGGTGAACACTGAAGCTTTCTTT	CASSLGQVNTEAFF
TRBV5-1	TRBJ1-1	.	.	TGCGCCAGCAGCTTGGCCGTTGCAGGTTTTCCTGAAGCTTTCTTT	CASSLAVAGFPEAFF
TRBV5-6	TRBJ1-1	once	.	TGTGCCAGCAGCTTGGGGGGCCGGGGGACTGAAGCTTTCTTT	CASSLGGRGTEAFF
TRBV6-1	TRBJ2-1	.	.	TGTGCCAGCAGTGAAGAGGGGGGCTTCTCCTACAATGAGCAGTTCTTC	CASSEEGGFSYNEQFF
TRBV25-1	TRBJ1-1	.	.	TGTGCCAGCAGGACAGGATCCCGGGGGGCTTTCTTT	CASRTGSRGAFF
TRBV28	TRBJ1-1	.	.	TGTGCCAGCAGTTTATTATCCGGGAACACTGAAGCTTTCTTT	CASSLLSGNTEAFF
TRBV3-1/TRBV3-2	TRBJ2-1	.	TRBD1	TGTGCCAGCAGCCCAGGGACAGTCAACAATGAGCAGTTCTTC	CASSPGTVNNEQFF
TRBV29-1	TRBJ1-1	.	.	TGCAGCTTTGGGGGTCCGGGCACTGAAGCTTTCTTT	CSFGGPGTEAFF
TRBV9	TRBJ2-2	.	.	TGTGCCAGCAGCGTGGCGGTGGGGGGGCAATATCCGAACACCGGGGAGCTGTTTTTT	CASSVAVGGQYPNTGELFF